A selection of T cell receptor beta chains follows, all from one sample in a study of blood T cells in healthy people across ages. TCRdb ran MiXCR on the 5' RACE reads and lists one entry per CDR3 protein. Of hundreds of thousands of distinct CDR3 sequences in the sample, under 65% were seen once. The material sequenced was blood. These receptors were collected from a woman of 80 years or more in good health. The CDR3 runs from the conserved cysteine through the conserved F or W. Fields, in order: J gene, clone size, V gene, D gene, CDR3 DNA, CDR3 protein. D genes are given only for firm matches. The size field is filled for only some rows; it gives once, few, many or a size class.

J gene: TRBJ2-5
clone size: NA
V gene: TRBV2
D gene: TRBD2
CDR3 DNA: TGTGCCAGCAGTTCAGGACTAGCGGGAGACCCTCAAGAGACCCAGTACTTC
CDR3 protein: CASSSGLAGDPQETQYF

J gene: TRBJ2-7
clone size: NA
V gene: TRBV7-9
D gene: NA
CDR3 DNA: TGTGCCAGCAGCCCGCCGGGGAGCGACTATGGCTCCTACAATGAGCAGTACTTC
CDR3 protein: CASSPPGSDYGSYNEQYF

J gene: TRBJ2-7
clone size: NA
V gene: TRBV5-1
D gene: NA
CDR3 DNA: TGCGCCAGCAGCTTGGGGGTCGGCAGCGGCTCCTACAATGAGCAGTACTTC
CDR3 protein: CASSLGVGSGSYNEQYF

J gene: TRBJ2-1
clone size: few
V gene: TRBV7-3
D gene: NA
CDR3 DNA: TGTGCCAGCAGCTCACCACAGCGCTACAATGAGCAGTTCTTC
CDR3 protein: CASSSPQRYNEQFF

J gene: TRBJ1-2
clone size: NA
V gene: TRBV6-1
D gene: NA
CDR3 DNA: TGTGCCAGCAGTCCAGGGACACCCGGCTACACCTTC
CDR3 protein: CASSPGTPGYTF

J gene: TRBJ2-7
clone size: many
V gene: TRBV20-1
D gene: NA
CDR3 DNA: TGCAGTGCTCCTACTACCTACGAGCAGTACTTC
CDR3 protein: CSAPTTYEQYF

J gene: TRBJ1-5
clone size: NA
V gene: TRBV6-2/TRBV6-3
D gene: NA
CDR3 DNA: TGTGCCAGCAGTTACTCCAAGGGGGTACCCCACCCCACTCAGCCCCAGCATTTT
CDR3 protein: CASSYSKGVPHPTQPQHF

J gene: TRBJ2-1
clone size: NA
V gene: TRBV7-9
D gene: NA
CDR3 DNA: TGTGCCAGCAGGGGGATAGACAGCACCTACAATGAGCAGTTCTTC
CDR3 protein: CASRGIDSTYNEQFF

J gene: TRBJ2-5
clone size: many
V gene: TRBV3-1
D gene: NA
CDR3 DNA: TGTGCCAGCAGCCAAGAGGACAGACCACAAGAGACCCAGTACTTC
CDR3 protein: CASSQEDRPQETQYF

J gene: TRBJ2-1
clone size: NA
V gene: TRBV7-9
D gene: NA
CDR3 DNA: TGTGCCAGCAGCTTAATCGGGACCAAATCGGGGCAGTTCTTC
CDR3 protein: CASSLIGTKSGQFF

J gene: TRBJ1-5
clone size: NA
V gene: TRBV3-1
D gene: TRBD1
CDR3 DNA: TGTGCCAGCAGCCGAGGGACAGTAAATAGCAATCAGCCCCAGCATTTT
CDR3 protein: CASSRGTVNSNQPQHF

J gene: TRBJ2-3
clone size: many
V gene: TRBV27
D gene: NA
CDR3 DNA: TGTGCCAGCATCCCCCTGGGGGGAGAGACAGATACGCAGTATTTT
CDR3 protein: CASIPLGGETDTQYF

J gene: TRBJ2-7
clone size: NA
V gene: TRBV6-6
D gene: TRBD2
CDR3 DNA: TGTGCCAGCAGCCGACTAGCGTCGGAGATCCAGTACTTC
CDR3 protein: CASSRLASEIQYF

J gene: TRBJ2-7
clone size: NA
V gene: TRBV29-1
D gene: NA
CDR3 DNA: TGCAGCGTTGAAGAGCGACAAGACTCCTACGAGCAGTACTTC
CDR3 protein: CSVEERQDSYEQYF

J gene: TRBJ2-5
clone size: NA
V gene: TRBV12-3/TRBV12-4
D gene: NA
CDR3 DNA: TGTGCCAGCAGTTTAGGCCGCAGGGAAGAGACCCAGTACTTC
CDR3 protein: CASSLGRREETQYF

J gene: TRBJ2-3
clone size: NA
V gene: TRBV14
D gene: NA
CDR3 DNA: TGTGCCAGCAGCGATCGCCTGGGGGATTCGTTAGAGACGCAGTATTTT
CDR3 protein: CASSDRLGDSLETQYF

J gene: TRBJ1-2
clone size: few
V gene: TRBV18
D gene: NA
CDR3 DNA: TGTGCCAGCTCACCACCGGCCCAGACTTATGGCTACACCTTC
CDR3 protein: CASSPPAQTYGYTF

J gene: TRBJ2-7
clone size: many
V gene: TRBV20-1
D gene: NA
CDR3 DNA: TGCAGTGCTAGAGATTTAGACTCCTACGAGCAGTACTTC
CDR3 protein: CSARDLDSYEQYF

J gene: TRBJ2-1
clone size: few
V gene: TRBV14
D gene: NA
CDR3 DNA: TGTGCCAGCAGTCCTGGTCAGATCCTGAACAATGAGCAGTTCTTC
CDR3 protein: CASSPGQILNNEQFF

J gene: TRBJ2-1
clone size: NA
V gene: TRBV5-1
D gene: TRBD2
CDR3 DNA: TGCGCCAGCAGCTGGGGGAGGGTACCCAATGAGCAGTTCTTC
CDR3 protein: CASSWGRVPNEQFF

J gene: TRBJ2-5
clone size: many
V gene: TRBV20-1
D gene: TRBD2
CDR3 DNA: TGCAGTGCTAGGAACGACGGGAGGGCACCCCAAGAGACCCAGTACTTC
CDR3 protein: CSARNDGRAPQETQYF

J gene: TRBJ2-7
clone size: many
V gene: TRBV3-1
D gene: NA
CDR3 DNA: TGTGCCAGCAGCCAAGAAGGCCCCTACGAGCAGTACTTC
CDR3 protein: CASSQEGPYEQYF

J gene: TRBJ1-1
clone size: many
V gene: TRBV5-1
D gene: NA
CDR3 DNA: TGTGCCAGCAGTTTGGCAGGGAGCGACACTGAAGCTTTCTTT
CDR3 protein: CASSLAGSDTEAFF

J gene: TRBJ2-5
clone size: NA
V gene: TRBV7-2
D gene: NA
CDR3 DNA: TGTGCCAGCAGCTTAGTTGGCAGATCAAAAAAAGAGACCCAGTACTTC
CDR3 protein: CASSLVGRSKKETQYF

J gene: TRBJ1-6
clone size: NA
V gene: TRBV12-3/TRBV12-4
D gene: TRBD1
CDR3 DNA: TGTGCCAGCAGTCTACAGGGGGCCTTCTCACCCCTCCACTTT
CDR3 protein: CASSLQGAFSPLHF

J gene: TRBJ1-6
clone size: NA
V gene: TRBV6-5
D gene: NA
CDR3 DNA: TGTGCCAGCAGTTACAAAAGCGGTTTTTCCTATAATTCACCCCTCCACTTT
CDR3 protein: CASSYKSGFSYNSPLHF

J gene: TRBJ2-7
clone size: NA
V gene: TRBV12-3/TRBV12-4
D gene: NA
CDR3 DNA: TGTGCCAGCAGACACGGGGAGGACCCCTCCTACGAGCAGTACTTC
CDR3 protein: CASRHGEDPSYEQYF

J gene: TRBJ2-3
clone size: NA
V gene: TRBV29-1
D gene: TRBD2
CDR3 DNA: TGCAGCTCTTCCATGGGGTTTCTAGCGGAGAGAAATACGCAGTATTTT
CDR3 protein: CSSSMGFLAERNTQYF

J gene: TRBJ1-2
clone size: NA
V gene: TRBV27
D gene: NA
CDR3 DNA: TGTGCCAGCAGTGGTCCCCGCGGGGCGGACTATGGCTACACCTTC
CDR3 protein: CASSGPRGADYGYTF

J gene: TRBJ2-7
clone size: many
V gene: TRBV28
D gene: TRBD2
CDR3 DNA: TGTGCCAGCAGTTTAAATCCGGGGGGGCAGTACTTC
CDR3 protein: CASSLNPGGQYF

J gene: TRBJ1-1
clone size: many
V gene: TRBV6-6
D gene: NA
CDR3 DNA: TGTGCCAGCAGTTCCCGGGGGGCGAACACTGAAGCTTTCTTT
CDR3 protein: CASSSRGANTEAFF

J gene: TRBJ2-3
clone size: once
V gene: TRBV20-1
D gene: NA
CDR3 DNA: TGCAGTGCTAGAATAGGCCCTAGCACAGATACGCAGTATTTT
CDR3 protein: CSARIGPSTDTQYF

J gene: TRBJ2-1
clone size: many
V gene: TRBV20-1
D gene: TRBD2
CDR3 DNA: TGCAGTGCTAACAAACTAGCGGTCCGTCGGGGGCAGTTCTTC
CDR3 protein: CSANKLAVRRGQFF

J gene: TRBJ2-1
clone size: NA
V gene: TRBV7-8
D gene: TRBD2
CDR3 DNA: TGTGCCAGCAGCTTCCCGCATCGGGGGGGGCTTAATGAGCAGTTCTTC
CDR3 protein: CASSFPHRGGLNEQFF

J gene: TRBJ1-2
clone size: NA
V gene: TRBV20-1
D gene: NA
CDR3 DNA: TGCAGTGCTTATTACAGGGATCTCTATGGCTACACCTTC
CDR3 protein: CSAYYRDLYGYTF

J gene: TRBJ2-3
clone size: NA
V gene: TRBV29-1
D gene: NA
CDR3 DNA: TGCAGCGTTGACCAGACAAGCACAGATACGCAGTATTTT
CDR3 protein: CSVDQTSTDTQYF

J gene: TRBJ2-4
clone size: NA
V gene: TRBV7-2
D gene: TRBD1
CDR3 DNA: TGTGCCAGCAGCTTATGGGTAGCAGGGGGCTGTGGCATTCAGTACTTC
CDR3 protein: CASSLWVAGGCGIQYF

J gene: TRBJ2-3
clone size: NA
V gene: TRBV6-6
D gene: NA
CDR3 DNA: TGTGCCAGCAGTTACAGGCTAGCAGACACAGATACGCAGTATTTT
CDR3 protein: CASSYRLADTDTQYF

J gene: TRBJ2-2
clone size: few
V gene: TRBV7-3
D gene: TRBD2
CDR3 DNA: TGTGCCAGCAGCTTAAATAGCGGGGCTAACACCGGGGAGCTGTTTTTT
CDR3 protein: CASSLNSGANTGELFF

J gene: TRBJ2-7
clone size: NA
V gene: TRBV29-1
D gene: NA
CDR3 DNA: TGCAGCTTCCGGTCTGCGGTCTACGAGCAGTACTTC
CDR3 protein: CSFRSAVYEQYF

J gene: TRBJ2-1
clone size: NA
V gene: TRBV28
D gene: NA
CDR3 DNA: TGTGCCAGCAGTTCCCTAGACAATGAGCAGTTCTTC
CDR3 protein: CASSSLDNEQFF

J gene: TRBJ2-1
clone size: many
V gene: TRBV5-5
D gene: NA
CDR3 DNA: TGTGCCAGCAGGTTACAGGTTCTCTCCTACAATGAGCAGTTCTTC
CDR3 protein: CASRLQVLSYNEQFF

J gene: TRBJ2-3
clone size: NA
V gene: TRBV20-1
D gene: TRBD2
CDR3 DNA: TGCAGTGCTAGAGATCACCTGTCTAGCGGGGAGGTAGTGATCGATACGCAGTATTTT
CDR3 protein: CSARDHLSSGEVVIDTQYF

J gene: TRBJ1-4
clone size: NA
V gene: TRBV10-3
D gene: TRBD1
CDR3 DNA: TGTGCCATCAAAGGACAGGGAGGAGAAAAACTGTTTTTT
CDR3 protein: CAIKGQGGEKLFF

J gene: TRBJ2-7
clone size: few
V gene: TRBV9
D gene: NA
CDR3 DNA: TGTGCCAGCAGCGTTTTCGGGGAGGGACAAGGCAATGAGCAGTACTTC
CDR3 protein: CASSVFGEGQGNEQYF